A single sample gave rise to the 16 T cell receptor beta chains below, sequenced in a study of CD8 T cells in ankylosing spondylitis. TCRdb itself ran the 5' RACE reads through MiXCR, one entry per CDR3 protein. In the table there are approximately 350,000 distinct CDR3 sequences, about 20% of which are singletons. The sample consisted of blood, either unsorted or a sorted T cell fraction (not recorded which). These TCRs come from a male donor with ankylosing spondylitis or in good health (not recorded which).

This clonotype has just a few counts. The chain joins TRBV20-1 to TRBJ2-1; 11 bases are shared with TRBD1. Germline CDR1 and CDR2: DFQATT and SNEGSKA (reference sequence). This CDR3 contains 15 residues. The junction had 4 bases not matched to a gene; V was cut back by 1 base and J by 5 bases. The CDR3 is CSARVLGQGDNEQFF. The DNA for the CDR3 is TGCAGTGCTAGAGTTCTGGGACAGGGGGACAATGAGCAGTTCTTC.

The chain couples TRBV2 to TRBJ2-7, with 9 nucleotides matching TRBD2. Germline CDR1 is SNHLY and CDR2 is FYNNEI. With 8 bases clipped from V and 2 bases from J, the junction kept 7 bases outside the gene matches. The CDR3 is made up of 14 amino acids. The DNA of the CDR3 is TGTGCCAGCGCCCCGGGACTAGCCCCCTACGAGCAGTACTTC. It translates to CASAPGLAPYEQYF.

The chain uses TRBV2 and TRBJ2-1; D is uncertain. V was pared by 9 bases and J by 5 bases, with 23 bases between. CDR3 length equals 16 residues. Germline V gene lookup returns CDR1 SNHLY and CDR2 FYNNEI. The CDR3 loop is CASLPVRTGPDNEQFF. CDR3 DNA: TGTGCCAGTCTCCCCGTACGGACCGGCCCGGACAATGAGCAGTTCTTC.

This clonotype has more than one count but fewer than ten. The chain carries TRBV29-1 and TRBJ2-1; tentative D call: TRBD1 (6 bases). Germline values: CDR1 SQVTM, CDR2 ANQGSEA. The CDR3 runs to 14 residues. With 4 bases removed from V and 2 bases from J, the gap between germline ends came to 12 bases. CDR3 nucleotide sequence: TGCAGCGTTGGTGAGGCAGGGGCCTACAATGAGCAGTTCTTC. This gives the protein CSVGEAGAYNEQFF.

The chain uses TRBV5-6 and TRBJ1-6, with TRBD1 matching over 10 bases. V was clipped by 4 bases and J by 4 bases; unmatched bases: 5. The germline gives CDR1 SGHDT, CDR2 YYEEEE. The CDR3 extends over 16 amino acids. The CDR3 sequence is CASSPDRGLYNSPLHF. As DNA, the CDR3 is TGTGCCAGCAGCCCTGACAGGGGGCTTTATAATTCACCCCTCCACTTT.

This clonotype was seen more than once but under ten times. V is TRBV7-3 and J is TRBJ1-6; D gene uncertain. Trimming stripped 2 bases from V and 6 bases from J, with 14 bases between. The CDR3 contains 16 residues. The germline V gene has CDR1 SGHTA and CDR2 FQGTGA. The CDR3 loop reads CASSLLGLSGNSPLHF. The CDR3 region has the DNA TGTGCCAGCAGCTTACTCGGGTTGTCGGGTAATTCACCCCTCCACTTT.

The chain is built from TRBV9 and TRBJ2-7; D is uncertain. Trimming removed 3 bases at V and 5 bases at J, with 12 bases between. Germline CDR1 SGDLS, CDR2 YYNGEE. This CDR3 contains 13 residues. CDR3 DNA sequence: TGTGCCAGCAGCGCCCTTGGTTTGGACGAGCAGTACTTC. This gives the protein CASSALGLDEQYF.

This clonotype was counted only a few times. The chain links TRBV2 to TRBJ1-2, with D possibly matching TRBD1 (6 bases). CDR3 length: 15 amino acids. Germline-derived CDR1 and CDR2 are SNHLY and FYNNEI. V dropped 3 bases and J dropped 3 bases, with 14 bases sitting between them. The CDR3 loop reads CASSDVWGADYGYTF. DNA for the CDR3: TGTGCCAGCAGTGACGTCTGGGGGGCCGACTATGGCTACACCTTC.

In this sample, this clonotype turned up many times. The V gene is TRBV29-1, the J gene TRBJ1-4; D is undetermined. V was pared by 2 bases and J by 8 bases, with 15 bases between. The CDR3 extends over 14 amino acids. Germline lookup yields CDR1 SQVTM and CDR2 ANQGSEA. CDR3 nucleotides: TGCAGCGTTGAAATTGGTACTGGTGACGAAAAACTGTTTTTT. Translating gives CSVEIGTGDEKLFF.

The chain employs TRBV20-1 and TRBJ2-1; tentatively, D is TRBD2 (6 bases). The CDR3 sequence is 12 residues long. Germline CDR1 DFQATT, CDR2 SNEGSKA (reference sequence). Trimming took 0 bases from V and 10 from J, leaving 10 bases between them. The CDR3 coding sequence is TGCAGTGCTAGAGAGGCAGGGAGGGAGCAGTTCTTC. Amino acid sequence: CSAREAGREQFF.

A few counts support this clonotype. This chain uses TRBV15 with TRBJ2-6, with D perhaps TRBD1 or TRBD2 (5 bases each). V lost 3 bases, J lost 0 bases, and 15 bases lay in between. Germline CDR1 reads LNHNV; CDR2 reads YYDKDF (reference sequence). CDR3 length: 18 amino acids. The CDR3 loop reads CATSRPGRKSSGANVLTF. In DNA form, the CDR3 reads TGTGCCACCAGCAGGCCGGGACGGAAGAGCTCTGGGGCCAACGTCCTGACTTTC.

The chain joins TRBV6-5 to TRBJ2-1; 7 bases are a match to TRBD2. CDR3 length: 15 residues. V gave up 2 bases and J gave up 8 bases; unmatched junction bases: 9. Germline CDR1 is MNHEY and CDR2 is SVGAGI. The CDR3 DNA follows: TGTGCCAGCAGTTACAGGGGCGGGGGTAGCGATGAGCAGTTCTTC. This encodes CASSYRGGGSDEQFF.

This clonotype was picked up a small number of times. The genes are TRBV11-2 and TRBJ2-3; D is ambiguous. This CDR3 region has 14 residues. Per the germline V gene, CDR1 is SGHAT and CDR2 is FQNNGV. V shed 1 base and J shed 6 bases, with 11 bases lying between them. For the CDR3, the DNA is TGTGCCAGCAGCTTAGCTCCCGAGACGGATACGCAGTATTTT. Its translation: CASSLAPETDTQYF. Full variable domain (missing parts from reference TRBV11-2 and TRBJ2-3): EAGVAQSPRYKIIEKRQSVAFWCNPISGHATLYWYQQILGQGPKLLIQFQNNGVVDDSQLPKDRFSAERLKGVDSTLKIQPAKLEDSAVYLCASSLAPETDTQYFGPGTRLTVL.

V gene TRBV14 combines with J gene TRBJ2-7, with 8 positions matching TRBD2. Trimming at V came to 1 base and at J to 7 bases, leaving 6 bases not matched to a gene. Germline CDR1 SGHDN, CDR2 FVKESK. This CDR3 contains 14 residues. The CDR3, as DNA: TGTGCCAGCAGCCAAGCCGGGGGGGCGGAGGAGCAGTACTTC. It encodes CASSQAGGAEEQYF. Looking up the rest from reference TRBV14 and TRBJ2-7 gives the full variable domain: EAGVTQFPSHSVIEKGQTVTLRCDPISGHDNLYWYRRVMGKEIKFLLHFVKESKQDESGMPNNRFLAERTGGTYSTLKVQPAELEDSGVYFCASSQAGGAEEQYFGPGTRLTVT.

The chain recombines TRBV25-1 with TRBJ2-2; D uncertain. Trimming shortened V by 6 bases and J by 6 bases, and 8 bases separated the two germline ends. This CDR3 has 12 residues. CDR1 and CDR2 (germline): MGHDK, SYGVNS. The DNA for the CDR3 is TGTGCCAGCAGCTCGGGTGCCGGGGAGCTGTTTTTT. Protein: CASSSGAGELFF. Filled out from reference TRBV25-1 and TRBJ2-2, the complete variable domain reads EADIYQTPRYLVIGTGKKITLECSQTMGHDKMYWYQQDPGMELHLIHYSYGVNSTEKGDLSSESTVSRIRTEHFPLTLESARPSHTSQYLCASSSGAGELFFGEGSRLTVL.

This clonotype showed up just a few times. The chain recombines TRBV12-3 or TRBV12-4 with TRBJ2-3, with D uncertain. Trimming shortened V by 3 bases and J by 0 bases, and 10 bases separated the two germline ends. The CDR3 spans 15 residues. CDR3 bases: TGTGCCAGCAGTTTCCACTTAGCTAGCACAGATACGCAGTATTTT. Translation: CASSFHLASTDTQYF.